The present entry profiles one T cell receptor (beta chain) with its context. Antigen: not known. This sample stems from a study of OX40 agonist ivuxolimab in advanced cancers. Looking at the study overall: A male proportion of over 75% was recorded, with mean age around 62 years and range about 23 to 90. Enrollees could have had prior anti-PD-1, anti-PD-L1 or anti-CTLA-4 therapy, which more than 30% had received. General study findings and limits: CD8+ T cells were the subset that, on average, had more expanded clones than CD4+.

Assay: immunoSEQ multiplex PCR; the TCRdb copy retains only in-frame clones and omits some. This sample has about 49,000 clones, with about three quarters found just once. Researchers took blood at baseline, on cycle 4 day 1, and on cycle 7 day 1. The CDR3 is 12 amino acids. CDR1 SNHLY and CDR2 FYNNEI come from the germline V gene. Losses at the gene ends were 7 bases for V and 8 bases for J; bases not matched to a gene: 5. V gene TRBV2 combines with J gene TRBJ1-2; 9 bases are a match to TRBD1. Sequencing was performed on CD4+ or CD8+ T cells sorted from blood, taken in a trial of the OX40 agonist ivuxolimab. The sequence was collected from an adult with an advanced solid tumor such as melanoma, head and neck, liver or kidney cancer. The CDR3 sequence: CASIGTGSGYTF. Written as DNA, the CDR3 is TGTGCCAGCATCGGGACAGGGTCCGGCTACACCTTC.